A selection of T cell receptor beta chains follows, all from one sample in a study of T-cell reconstitution after alpha-beta-depleted transplantation in children. TCRdb ran MiXCR on the PCR reads and lists one entry per CDR3 protein. Among more than 550,000 distinct CDR3 sequences listed, over 9.5% were seen once. This material consisted of PBMCs from the stem cell graft donor, taken from the stem cell graft. These receptors originate from a human donor who donated a stem cell graft to a child with acute myeloid leukemia. Each CDR3 is given without its conserved first and last residue. D genes are given only for firm matches. The listing skips clone size in some rows; elsewhere it reads once, few, many or a size class.

v_call	j_call	d_call	cdr3_length	clone_size	cdr3_aa
TRBV20-1	TRBJ2-7	TRBD2	12	few	SAAGTSGRGEQY
TRBV29-1	TRBJ2-2	.	12	medium-sized	SAVRDPDTGELF
TRBV6-5	TRBJ2-1	TRBD1	12	.	ASSRSTGSREQF
TRBV20-1	TRBJ2-2	.	10	many	SASRSTGELF
TRBV28	TRBJ2-3	.	13	few	ASSSLGGAADTQY
TRBV6-2/TRBV6-3	TRBJ2-1	TRBD2	13	.	ASSYWTSAYNEQF
TRBV20-1	TRBJ2-7	TRBD2	13	many	SARDRGTSVYEQY
TRBV7-9	TRBJ1-1	.	12	many	ASSLLGGNTEAF
TRBV27	TRBJ2-4	.	14	few	ASSSIQGLAKNIQY
TRBV30	TRBJ2-7	TRBD1	12	.	AWRDRTVPYEQY
TRBV3-1	TRBJ2-5	TRBD2	14	many	ASSPLLAGSQETQY
TRBV6-1	TRBJ1-6	TRBD1	14	few	ASSFDRDIYNSPLH
TRBV29-1	TRBJ2-7	.	10	few	SVGANTGEQY
TRBV12-3/TRBV12-4	TRBJ2-4	.	16	.	ASSQSGLDYLAKNIQY
TRBV20-1	TRBJ1-4	TRBD1	13	few	SARDRQGVSGKLF
TRBV6-1	TRBJ1-2	.	13	few	ASSDLGSPFYGYT
TRBV7-8	TRBJ2-3	TRBD2	16	many	ASSLVIGSGSPPDTQY
TRBV12-3/TRBV12-4	TRBJ1-2	.	11	many	ASSFDRSHGYT
TRBV7-3	TRBJ2-3	.	12	few	ASSLTRQPDTQY
TRBV11-2	TRBJ1-1	.	12	many	ASRPGLVNTEAF
TRBV6-2/TRBV6-3	TRBJ2-1	.	12	.	ASSPLRAGNEQF
TRBV20-1	TRBJ2-1	TRBD2	14	.	SATRLAGLSYNEQF
TRBV10-3	TRBJ2-7	.	12	many	AISAQGPSYEQY
TRBV4-3	TRBJ2-6	TRBD1	14	.	ASSQRTGTGANVLT
TRBV20-1	TRBJ1-1	.	12	.	SARDGWLGTEAF
TRBV25-1	TRBJ1-5	TRBD1	12	many	ASSGGTGNQPQH
TRBV12-3/TRBV12-4	TRBJ2-7	.	10	many	ASSPQGSEQY
TRBV9	TRBJ2-7	.	13	.	ASSGQGAVAGEQY
TRBV7-6	TRBJ1-1	.	13	.	ASSLNRGENTEAF
TRBV18	TRBJ1-2	TRBD1	13	.	ASSGGDRPTYGYT
TRBV20-1	TRBJ2-7	.	13	few	SARSRVAVTYEQY
TRBV9	TRBJ1-4	.	16	few	ARMRDRTLQAANEKLF
TRBV27	TRBJ1-2	TRBD1	12	.	ASGTGGRNYGYT
TRBV6-2/TRBV6-3	TRBJ2-2	TRBD2	14	many	ASSYPSGRDTGELF
TRBV4-2	TRBJ2-7	.	10	.	ASSQDLWEQY
TRBV28	TRBJ2-2	TRBD1	14	few	ASSSKWTGDTGELF
TRBV24-1	TRBJ2-1	.	11	.	ATSDPARNEQF
TRBV30	TRBJ2-1	.	11	.	AWSVLTGGEQF
TRBV20-1	TRBJ2-1	.	12	.	SAMKPSRDIEQF
TRBV28	TRBJ2-3	TRBD1	14	many	ASTPLGQGARDTQY
TRBV6-1	TRBJ2-5	.	13	.	ASSWGMELQETQY
TRBV28	TRBJ1-4	.	14	few	ASSEGGLGTNEKLF
TRBV2	TRBJ1-6	.	12	.	ASRSGTADSPLH
TRBV20-1	TRBJ2-7	.	12	.	SARNLTGTYEQY
TRBV2	TRBJ1-1	TRBD1	11	few	ASRRQGWTEAF
TRBV9	TRBJ1-2	.	13	.	ASSVALGGQYGYT
TRBV20-1	TRBJ1-1	TRBD1	13	.	SARDRVRPNTEAF
TRBV12-3/TRBV12-4	TRBJ2-1	TRBD2	14	many	ASSLALAGSYNEQF
TRBV7-3	TRBJ2-7	TRBD2	14	few	ASSPSLTGGLYEQY
TRBV12-3/TRBV12-4	TRBJ2-1	TRBD2	13	once	ASSVGTRINNEQF
TRBV6-2/TRBV6-3	TRBJ2-7	TRBD2	11	.	ASSGGRALEQY
TRBV4-3	TRBJ2-5	.	15	many	ASSQDRIRHTQETQY
TRBV20-1	TRBJ2-5	.	10	.	SARVAQETQY
TRBV20-1	TRBJ1-1	.	12	few	SPTMGRPNTEAF
TRBV7-2	TRBJ2-2	TRBD2	14	few	ASRATSGSWTGELF